These 14 T cell receptor beta chains were sequenced from one sample in a study of read filtering for tumor transcriptome and immune sequencing. This library used approximately 0.4 ug RNA and molecular barcoded adaptors spanning alpha/delta and beta/gamma chains. TCRdb re-called the reads with MiXCR, one entry per CDR3 protein. This sample has about 54,000 distinct CDR3 sequences, with over 9% found just once. The specimen was a population of CD138-negative cells sorted from bone marrow. All receptors come from a donor at least 40 years old with multiple myeloma.

For this clonotype: A much larger clonotype is one base distant, so this may be a read error. J is TRBJ2-2 and V is TRBV7-3, with D perhaps matching TRBD2 (6 bases). This CDR3 spans 12 amino acids. Germline V gene data show CDR1 as SGHTA and CDR2 as FQGTGA. This CDR3 is CASSSYTGGLFF. The CDR3 DNA sequence: TGTGCCAGCAGCTCCTACACCGGGGGGCTGTTTTTT.

This clonotype was seen ten or more times. The gene calls are TRBV5-1 and TRBJ2-1; weak D call: TRBD2 (6 bases). Germline V lookup: CDR1 SGHRS, CDR2 YFSETQ. The CDR3 contains 15 residues. The ends were cut back, 3 bases at V and 7 bases at J, with 17 bases in the middle. This CDR3 reads CASSSGGVYSNEQFF. The CDR3 DNA reads as TGCGCCAGCAGCTCCGGAGGGGTGTATAGTAATGAGCAGTTCTTC.

This clonotype was seen ten or more times. CDR3 DNA sequence: TGTGCCAGCTCACTCGGCCCCAGGGGTGATAGCAATCAGCCCCAGCATTTT. It yields the protein CASSLGPRGDSNQPQHF. V usage is TRBV18 and J usage is TRBJ1-5; tentatively, D is TRBD1 (6 bases). V lost 4 bases and J 0 bases, leaving 16 bases between the germline ends. Looked up from germline, CDR1 is KGHSH and CDR2 is LQKENI. CDR3 length equals 17 residues.

Concerning this clonotype itself: Just one base apart from a much larger clone, this may be a read error. This chain uses TRBV10-2 with TRBJ1-2, with 9 bases identical to TRBD1. Germline CDR1 and CDR2: WSHSY and SAAADI. Trimming removed 2 bases from V and 8 bases from J; junction bases left unmatched: 6. The CDR3 contains 14 residues. The CDR3 loop reads CASSEVDRGIGYTF. CDR3 in DNA: TGCGCCAGCAGTGAGGTGGACAGGGGTATCGGCTACACCTTC.

This clonotype was seen many times. The chain has TRBV2 and TRBJ1-1, with D tentatively TRBD1 (5 bases). Germline V CDR1 and CDR2: SNHLY, FYNNEI. The CDR3 length is 13 residues. Trimming took 2 bases from V and 4 from J, leaving 8 bases between them. In DNA, the CDR3 is TGTGCCAGCAGTGAAATCCAGGGCACTGAAGCTTTCTTT. It specifies CASSEIQGTEAFF.

This clonotype was recorded many times. The chain uses TRBV11-1 and TRBJ2-5, with D perhaps TRBD1 (6 bases). Germline assignment: CDR1 SGHAT and CDR2 FQDESV (reference sequence). Trimming pared 9 bases from V and 3 bases from J, leaving 17 bases between. This CDR3 has 14 residues. The CDR3 nucleotides read TGTGCCAGTGGCAACAGGGTACAGGAAGAGACCCAGTACTTC. It is translated as CASGNRVQEETQYF. Together with reference TRBV11-1 and TRBJ2-5, the CDR3 gives the full variable domain: EAEVAQSPRYKITEKSQAVAFWCDPISGHATLYWYRQILGQGPELLVQFQDESVVDDSQLPKDRFSAERLKGVDSTLKIQPAELGDSAMYLCASGNRVQEETQYFGPGTRLLVL.

There are many counts of this clonotype. The chain has TRBV30 and TRBJ1-1; D call uncertain. The length of the CDR3 is 13 residues. V was cut by 2 bases and J by 2 bases, with 9 bases left in between. Germline lookup yields CDR1 GTSNPN and CDR2 SVGIG (reference sequence). CDR3 bases: TGTGCCTGGAGTCAAGGGCCTAACACTGAAGCTTTCTTT. Protein sequence: CAWSQGPNTEAFF.

This clonotype was found many times. The chain links TRBV29-1 to TRBJ1-1; D unresolved. Deletions cut 2 bases from V and 1 base from J, with 11 bases between. Germline V gene lookup returns CDR1 SQVTM and CDR2 ANQGSEA. The CDR3 has 14 residues. CDR3 bases: TGCAGCGTTGAATTGGTTCAAAGGAACACTGAAGCTTTCTTT. Encoded protein: CSVELVQRNTEAFF.

To note about this clonotype: It may be a read error: a sequence one base away is much more abundant. This CDR3 reads CAWEGRRNTEAFF. DNA of the CDR3: TGTGCCTGGGAGGGGAGGAGAAACACTGAAGCTTTCTTT. The chain is built from TRBV30 and TRBJ1-1, with TRBD1 as a possible D gene (5 bases). V dropped 5 bases and J dropped 2 bases, with 12 bases sitting between them. This CDR3 comprises 13 residues. Germline values: CDR1 GTSNPN, CDR2 SVGIG (reference sequence).

V usage is TRBV19 and J usage is TRBJ1-5; 8 nucleotides match TRBD1. Per germline, CDR1 LNHDA and CDR2 SQIVND (reference sequence). The V and J ends lost 6 bases and 8 bases, in that order; junction bases with no gene match: 9. The CDR3 is 14 amino acids. The CDR3 region has the DNA TGTGCCAGTAGACCCCAGGGGGCGCATGAGCCCCAGCATTTT. Translation gives CASRPQGAHEPQHF.

V is TRBV11-3 and J is TRBJ2-1; 10 nucleotides match TRBD2. The ends lost 5 bases at V and 9 bases at J; junction bases unmatched: 13. This CDR3 comprises 16 residues. The V gene's germline CDR1 is SGHNT and CDR2 YENEEA. Written as DNA, the CDR3 is TGTGCCAGCAGCGACTTCGCTAGCGGGGGCTCGGGTGAGCAGTTCTTC. As protein: CASSDFASGGSGEQFF.

This clonotype was seen repeatedly, ten times or more. This chain uses TRBV20-1 with TRBJ2-4; the D gene is possibly TRBD1 (5 bases). The CDR3 loop spans 14 amino acids. V lost 4 bases and J lost 3, with 13 bases in between. Per the germline V gene, CDR1 is DFQATT and CDR2 is SNEGSKA (reference sequence). Here the CDR3 reads CSANRPILKNIQYF. As DNA, the CDR3 is TGCAGTGCTAACAGGCCCATCCTCAAAAACATTCAGTACTTC.

On this clonotype itself: A much larger clone differs from this one at a single base, so this may be a read error. The chain joins TRBV29-1 to TRBJ2-2; maybe TRBD2 (6 bases). The germline V gene has CDR1 SQVTM and CDR2 ANQGSEA. This CDR3 has 12 residues. The DNA of the CDR3 is TGCAGCGTTGAAAGGGTTGGCGGGGAGATGTTTTTT. This codes for CSVERVGGEMFF.

This clonotype was counted ten times or more. This sequence joins TRBV5-6 and TRBJ2-2; either TRBD1 or TRBD2 may supply D (6 bases each). CDR1 and CDR2 from the germline V gene are SGHDT and YYEEEE. Trimming removed 2 bases from V and 10 bases from J, with 18 bases in between. The CDR3 extends over 15 amino acids. CDR3 DNA: TGTGCCAGCAGCTTTCGAGGGGGGAAGGGAGAGGAGCTGTTTTTT. The encoded protein is CASSFRGGKGEELFF.